This TCR beta chain was sequenced during a study of blood T cell repertoires in COVID-19. Recruits, aged 18 to 89 years, lived in 20 to 30 US areas. The CDR3 is 14 residues long. Germline assignment: CDR1 SGHVS and CDR2 FNYEAQ. Germline trimming cut 5 bases from V and 2 bases from J; bases unmatched to any gene: 3. Per the original methods: Amplification of reference gene primers was used by the study to estimate nucleated cell counts. TCRdb keeps only in-frame clones here, not all; method: immunoSEQ multiplex PCR. The V and J calls and the clone size are those of that table, but D and trimming were determined from the DNA. This table has under 300,000 clones, 85% to 90% appearing once. This clone has more than one count but fewer than ten.

The chain recombines TRBV7-6 with TRBJ1-3; 7 nucleotides match TRBD1. This clonotype was obtained from a man between 18 and 29 years old who had recovered from COVID-19. The sequencing sample was made of PBMCs or T cells enriched from blood (not recorded which). The CDR3 is CASSPGGPGNTIYF. The CDR3 DNA sequence: TGTGCCAGCAGCCCAGGGGGGCCTGGAAACACCATATATTTT.